The 22 T cell receptor beta chains listed next were all sequenced from one sample in a study of regulatory T cells in long-lasting Graves disease. CDR3-region Arm-PCR and iRepertoire HTBI primers produced the TCR beta libraries. TCRdb re-analysed the multiplex PCR reads in MiXCR, keeping a single row per CDR3 protein. The repertoire holds 400,000 to 500,000 distinct CDR3 sequences, with around a fifth as singletons. This sample's time point: persistent/refractory GD, antithyroid drugs over 5 years with positive TRAb. The TCR library was made from RNA that had been extracted from PBMCs in TRIzol. The material sequenced was peripheral blood mononuclear cells (PBMCs), taken when the disease was refractory, from a patient treated with antithyroid drugs. These TCRs come from a female donor with Graves disease.

As DNA, the CDR3 is TGTGCCAGCAGTTACCGGACAGGGAAGGGTGAAAAACTGTTTTTT. It specifies CASSYRTGKGEKLFF. The rearrangement joins TRBV6-5 to TRBJ1-4; 8 nucleotides align to TRBD1. V dropped 2 bases and J dropped 7; count of bases not matched to a gene: 6. Looked up from germline, CDR1 is MNHEY and CDR2 is SVGAGI. CDR3 length: 15 amino acids.

At least ten counts were recorded for this clonotype. CDR3 protein: CASRVTGGVFGYTF. DNA of the CDR3: TGTGCCAGCAGGGTGACAGGGGGGGTGTTCGGCTACACCTTC. The V gene is TRBV28, the J gene TRBJ1-2; 9 bases are a match to TRBD1. The ends lost 6 bases at V and 8 bases at J; junction bases unmatched: 10. CDR1 is MDHEN, CDR2 SYDVKM, per germline. The CDR3 covers 14 residues.

This clonotype was recorded only once. The chain uses TRBV6-2 or TRBV6-3 and TRBJ2-7; possible D gene TRBD1, 6 bases. This CDR3 region has 13 residues. Germline V CDR1 and CDR2: MNHEY, SVGEGT. The ends were cut back, 8 bases at V and 3 bases at J, with 14 bases in the middle. CDR3 DNA: TGTGCCAGCGGCCCGGGACAACTCTACGAGCAGTACTTC. As protein: CASGPGQLYEQYF.

This clonotype was counted many times. This chain connects TRBV2 to TRBJ1-2; tentative D call: TRBD1 (6 bases). The CDR3 is 18 residues long. V lost 8 bases and J 4 bases, leaving 29 bases between the germline ends. CDR1 is SNHLY and CDR2 is FYNNEI in the germline V gene. The CDR3 region is CASLGNPDSPQPGYGYTF. CDR3 nucleotide sequence: TGTGCCAGCTTAGGTAACCCGGACAGCCCCCAACCGGGCTATGGCTACACCTTC. The full variable domain, rest sourced from reference TRBV2 and TRBJ1-2, is EPEVTQTPSHQVTQMGQEVILRCVPISNHLYFYWYRQILGQKVEFLVSFYNNEISEKSEIFDDQFSVERPDGSNFTLKIRSTKLEDSAMYFCASLGNPDSPQPGYGYTFGSGTRLTVV.

The rearrangement joins TRBV20-1 to TRBJ2-5; 12 nucleotides agree with TRBD2. CDR3 length equals 14 residues. The V gene end was trimmed by 6 bases and the J gene end by 5 bases; junction bases not matched to a gene: 7. Germline CDR1 DFQATT, CDR2 SNEGSKA (reference sequence). DNA for the CDR3: TGCAGTGCCCTCGGACTAGCGGGATTGGAGACCCAGTACTTC. Its protein product is CSALGLAGLETQYF.

The chain links TRBV29-1 to TRBJ2-7; 10 bases are shared with TRBD1. Losses at the gene ends were 2 bases for V and 3 bases for J; bases not matched to a gene: 7. This CDR3 region has 15 residues. Germline CDR1 and CDR2: SQVTM and ANQGSEA. The CDR3 is CSVEIAGQGNYEQYF. The CDR3 region has the DNA TGCAGCGTTGAAATTGCGGGACAGGGGAACTACGAGCAGTACTTC.

V and J are TRBV13 and TRBJ2-1; 7 bases match TRBD2. Germline CDR1 and CDR2: PRHDT and FYEKMQ (reference sequence). The CDR3 consists of 16 residues. Germline trimming cut 6 bases from V and 8 bases from J; bases unmatched to any gene: 16. The DNA of the CDR3 is TGTGCCAGCAGATTCCCCAGCGGGGATCCTAGCGATGAGCAGTTCTTC. It codes for CASRFPSGDPSDEQFF.

The chain is built from TRBV4-2 and TRBJ2-3; 11 nucleotides line up with TRBD2. This CDR3 has 20 residues. J gave up 1 base and V 4 bases, and 16 bases lay outside the gene matches. Germline CDR1 is LGHNA and CDR2 is YNFKEQ. CDR3 nucleotide sequence: TGTGCCAGCAGCCTCTCTAGCGGGAGGCCTCTTCCCTTGGGCACAGATACGCAGTATTTT. This codes for CASSLSSGRPLPLGTDTQYF.

The chain recombines TRBV18 with TRBJ2-5; D is unclear. The CDR3 loop spans 14 amino acids. V shed 2 bases and J shed 9 bases, with 16 bases lying between them. Germline lookup yields CDR1 KGHSH and CDR2 LQKENI. DNA for the CDR3: TGTGCCAGCTCACCATCATACAGTAGGGTGGCCCAGTACTTC. Translated, it gives CASSPSYSRVAQYF.

This clonotype was seen only once. This chain connects TRBV24-1 to TRBJ2-1, with 13 nucleotides matching TRBD2. The CDR3 consists of 17 residues. From germline, CDR1 is KGHDR and CDR2 SFDVKD. The V gene end was trimmed by 3 bases and the J gene end by 2 bases; junction bases not matched to a gene: 3. The CDR3 is CATSDGGLAGTYNEQFF. CDR3 nucleotides: TGTGCCACCAGTGATGGGGGACTAGCGGGAACCTACAATGAGCAGTTCTTC.

V gene TRBV2 combines with J gene TRBJ1-1; D call uncertain. Looked up from germline, CDR1 is SNHLY and CDR2 is FYNNEI. The CDR3 length is 11 residues. CDR3 DNA sequence: TGTACCATTAGAGCCGGCACTGAAGCTTTCTTT. Residues: CTIRAGTEAFF.

This chain uses TRBV5-4 with TRBJ1-1; tentatively, D is TRBD1 (6 bases). The CDR3 has 15 residues. Trimming left V 2 bases short and J 2 bases short, with 13 bases between. The germline V gene encodes CDR1 SGHNT and CDR2 YYREEE (reference sequence). CDR3 DNA: TGTGCCAGCAGCTTCGGGGGGCGGATTAACACTGAAGCTTTCTTT. It is translated as CASSFGGRINTEAFF.

In its sample, this clonotype was seen many times. The V call is TRBV6-5, the J call TRBJ1-1, with TRBD1 as a possible D gene (6 bases). Trimming stripped 3 bases from V and 3 bases from J, with 11 bases between. Germline CDR1 is MNHEY and CDR2 is SVGAGI. The CDR3 runs to 14 residues. The CDR3 loop reads CASSYRTDHTEAFF. Here the CDR3 DNA reads TGTGCCAGCAGTTATAGGACAGACCACACTGAAGCTTTCTTT.

This clonotype was counted only a few times. The V and J genes are TRBV6-1 and TRBJ1-6, with D possibly TRBD1 on 5 matching bases. CDR1 is MNHNS, CDR2 SASEGT, per germline. The CDR3 sequence is 18 residues long. V was clipped by 6 bases and J by 2 bases, with 20 bases between them. CDR3 protein: CASRLRGPRGTYNSPLHF. CDR3 coding DNA: TGTGCCAGCAGGCTCCGGGGACCGAGAGGAACCTATAATTCACCCCTCCACTTT.

The chain has TRBV9 and TRBJ2-6; D is uncertain. This CDR3 contains 14 residues. Germline V gene sequence: CDR1 SGDLS, CDR2 YYNGEE. Trimming took 3 bases from V and 4 from J, leaving 8 bases between them. The CDR3 region is CASSATSGANVLTF. In nucleotides, the CDR3 is TGTGCCAGCAGCGCAACGTCGGGGGCCAACGTCCTGACTTTC.

The V gene is TRBV7-9, the J gene TRBJ2-3; 8 bases align to TRBD1. The germline gives CDR1 SEHNR, CDR2 FQNEAQ (reference sequence). CDR3 size: 17 residues. The trim removed 3 bases at V and 4 bases at J, leaving 12 bases unmatched. The CDR3 loop is CASSFCRAGGAADTQYF. DNA for the CDR3: TGTGCCAGCAGCTTCTGTAGGGCAGGGGGCGCGGCAGATACGCAGTATTTT.

This clonotype was seen only a few times. The gene calls are TRBV5-1 and TRBJ1-5; no firm D call. V dropped 0 bases and J dropped 2 bases, with 6 bases sitting between them. This CDR3 comprises 14 residues. Per germline, CDR1 SGHRS and CDR2 YFSETQ. CDR3 sequence: CASSLEPGNQPQHF. In nucleotides, the CDR3 is TGCGCCAGCAGCTTGGAGCCAGGCAATCAGCCCCAGCATTTT. The whole variable domain, filled in from reference TRBV5-1 and TRBJ1-5, reads KAGVTQTPRYLIKTRGQQVTLSCSPISGHRSVSWYQQTPGQGLQFLFEYFSETQRNKGNFPGRFSGRQFSNSRSEMNVSTLELGDSALYLCASSLEPGNQPQHFGDGTRLSIL.

The chain recombines TRBV6-2 or TRBV6-3 with TRBJ2-1; tentatively, D is TRBD1 (6 bases). V was cut by 6 bases and J by 7 bases, with 22 bases left in between. Germline-derived CDR1 and CDR2 are MNHEY and SVGEGT. The CDR3 covers 16 residues. The CDR3 reads CASSWVGHRGWNEQFF. The CDR3 DNA reads TGTGCCAGCAGCTGGGTGGGACACCGGGGTTGGAATGAGCAGTTCTTC.

The chain links TRBV6-9 to TRBJ1-1, with D possibly being TRBD1 (6 bases). CDR1 is MNHGY, CDR2 SVAAGI, per germline. V shed 3 bases and J shed 1 base, with 21 bases lying between them. The CDR3 covers 18 residues. The CDR3 loop is CASSYPRRQAGGNTEAFF. The CDR3 DNA is TGTGCCAGCAGTTACCCCAGGCGACAGGCCGGGGGGAACACTGAAGCTTTCTTT.

This clonotype came up many times. The genes are TRBV10-3 and TRBJ1-2, with TRBD1 matching 8 bases. After removal of 0 bases from V and 3 bases from J, the junction contained 3 bases not matched to a gene. Germline lookup yields CDR1 ENHRY and CDR2 SYGVKD. This CDR3 is built from 15 residues. The CDR3 sequence is CAISESAGGHYGYTF. The CDR3 DNA reads TGTGCCATCAGTGAGTCCGCAGGGGGCCACTATGGCTACACCTTC.

The chain links TRBV12-3 or TRBV12-4 to TRBJ2-3; D uncertain. The germline V and J ends were trimmed by 8 bases and 1 base, with 10 bases remaining between them. CDR3 length: 13 residues. CDR3 in amino acids: CASGEEGTDTQYF. The CDR3, as DNA: TGTGCCAGCGGGGAAGAGGGCACAGATACGCAGTATTTT.

The sample holds many counts of this clonotype. This rearrangement joins TRBV29-1 to TRBJ2-7; 10 bases are shared with TRBD2. V gave up 3 bases and J gave up 1 base; unmatched junction bases: 6. CDR3 size: 15 residues. Germline V gene lookup returns CDR1 SQVTM and CDR2 ANQGSEA. This chain's CDR3 is CSVDKAGGPSYEQYF. CDR3 DNA: TGCAGCGTTGACAAAGCGGGGGGGCCGTCCTACGAGCAGTACTTC.